The entry below describes one TCR beta chain. TCRdb's copy holds only in-frame clones and misses some; the assay was immunoSEQ multiplex PCR. The table records roughly 130,000 clones, 84% of them present only once. The data were obtained in a study of blood T cell repertoires in COVID-19. Seattle patients were enrolled while actively infected and followed longitudinally. CDR3 length: 11 residues. The ends lost 5 bases at V and 5 bases at J; junction bases unmatched: 2. Germline V gene data show CDR1 as SQVTM and CDR2 as ANQGSEA. V and J are TRBV29-1 and TRBJ1-2, with 7 bases aligning to TRBD1. Sequenced material: peripheral blood. The receptor was isolated from a man aged 30 to 39 with COVID-19, enrolled during active disease. The CDR3 region has the DNA TGCAGCGTTCTACAGGGGTATGGCTACACCTTC. Its protein is CSVLQGYGYTF.